Presented here are 5 T cell receptor beta chains from one specimen sequenced in a study of cytomegalovirus exposure and HLA in healthy donors. Clones were read by immunoSEQ multiplex PCR, and TCRdb kept only the in-frame ones, dropping some. The table records more than 140,000 clones, 70% to 90% of them present only once. Sequencing input: PBMCs. The receptor source for this set is a young woman in good health and CMV-seropositive.

Only one count was recorded for this clone. The V gene is TRBV7-9, the J gene TRBJ1-1; D possibly corresponds to TRBD1 (5 bases). The V gene lost 3 bases and the J gene lost 2 bases, with 7 bases spanning the gap. The CDR3 spans 13 residues. The germline V gene encodes CDR1 SEHNR and CDR2 FQNEAQ (reference sequence). CDR3 sequence: CASSLTDNTEAFF. In DNA, the CDR3 is TGTGCCAGCAGCTTGACAGATAACACTGAAGCTTTCTTT.

This chain connects TRBV11-3 to TRBJ1-3; no reliable D call. V dropped 4 bases and J dropped 0 bases, with 7 bases sitting between them. This CDR3 has 14 amino acids. The V gene's germline CDR1 is SGHNT and CDR2 YENEEA. The CDR3 loop is CASSSTVSGNTIYF. The CDR3 nucleotides read TGTGCCAGCAGCTCCACAGTCTCTGGAAACACCATATATTTT.

V usage is TRBV15 and J usage is TRBJ1-5, with unresolved D. The CDR3 sequence is 15 residues long. Germline-derived CDR1 and CDR2 are LNHNV and YYDKDF (reference sequence). Trimming shortened V by 1 base and J by 5 bases, and 12 bases separated the two germline ends. CDR3 sequence: CATSRGLDPDQPQHF. The CDR3, as DNA: TGTGCCACCAGCAGAGGACTGGATCCGGATCAGCCCCAGCATTTT.

The chain recombines TRBV7-9 with TRBJ1-4; the D is unclear. From germline, CDR1 is SEHNR and CDR2 FQNEAQ (reference sequence). The length of the CDR3 is 13 residues. Between the trimmed V and J ends, which lost 7 bases and 7 bases, there was a span of 13 bases. The CDR3 DNA is TGTGCCAGCACACCACGGGAGGCTGAAAAACTGTTTTTT. Amino acid sequence: CASTPREAEKLFF.

The gene calls are TRBV25-1 and TRBJ2-3; 8 bases line up with TRBD1. Losses at the gene ends were 3 bases for V and 2 bases for J; bases not matched to a gene: 7. Germline V lookup: CDR1 MGHDK, CDR2 SYGVNS. The length of the CDR3 is 16 residues. CDR3 bases: TGTGCCAGCAGTGATGTGGGGACAGGCAACACAGATACGCAGTATTTT. It specifies CASSDVGTGNTDTQYF.